This TCR beta chain was identified in a study of blood T cell repertoires in COVID-19. The authors' processing: For nucleated cells, counts were estimated from reference gene primer amplification. Here immunoSEQ multiplex PCR was the method, and the copy in TCRdb shows in-frame clones only, minus some. V and J calls plus clone size are reproduced from that table; the DNA served to infer D and trimming. The sample comprises about 76,000 clones, more than 90% of which are singletons, and just over 9% rests with the top ten. The CDR3 has 14 amino acids. CDR1 SQVTM and CDR2 ANQGSEA come from the germline V gene. V was trimmed by 6 bases and J by 2 bases, leaving 15 bases between them.

Sequenced input: peripheral blood. The J gene is TRBJ2-3, the V gene TRBV29-1, with a possible D match to TRBD1 (7 bases). This TCR was recovered from a human donor in a cohort sampled during active COVID-19. The CDR3 is CSVDSGGFTDTQYF. Written as DNA, the CDR3 is TGCAGCGTGGACTCAGGGGGGTTCACAGATACGCAGTATTTT.